These 31 T cell receptor beta chains came from one sample sequenced in a study of cytomegalovirus exposure and HLA in healthy donors (dated by TCRdb to about 2017). The library was produced with the immunoSEQ multiplex PCR assay. A mixture of 60 forward primers for TCR Vbeta segments and 13 reverse primers for TCR Jbeta segments was used in the multiplex PCR. As stored in TCRdb, this immuneACCESS dataset retains in-frame rearrangements with V and J assigned. A fraction of the clones does not appear; measured against another copy, unresolved V genes explain less than half of the discrepancy, and the remainder lacks a known reason. The sample data list 100,000 or so clones, and nearly 85% of these were observed just once. The ten largest clones take up approximately 6.1% of the sample. Sequencing input: PBMCs. All receptors derive from a man between 18 and 35 years old in good health and CMV-seronegative.

J is TRBJ1-1 and V is TRBV2; D may be TRBD1 (6 bases). The germline V gene has CDR1 SNHLY and CDR2 FYNNEI. The CDR3 runs 13 residues. V shed 7 bases and J shed 4 bases, with 13 bases lying between them. The CDR3 DNA sequence: TGTGCCAGCAATACAGACAGGACCACTGAAGCTTTCTTT. Translating it yields CASNTDRTTEAFF.

The CDR3 sequence: CASSLGATIADEQFF. The CDR3, as DNA: TGTGCCAGCAGCTTAGGGGCGACTATAGCTGATGAGCAGTTCTTC. The chain is built from TRBV7-9 and TRBJ2-1, with a possible D match to TRBD2 (5 bases). Germline V CDR1 and CDR2: SEHNR, FQNEAQ (reference sequence). The V and J ends lost 1 base and 8 bases respectively, with 15 bases between them. The CDR3 is 15 amino acids. Supplemented by reference TRBV7-9 and TRBJ2-1, the full variable domain reads DTGVSQNPRHKITKRGQNVTFRCDPISEHNRLYWYRQTLGQGPEFLTYFQNEAQLEKSRLLSDRFSAERPKGSFSTLEIQRTEQGDSAMYLCASSLGATIADEQFFGPGTRLTVL.

V gene TRBV7-2 combines with J gene TRBJ2-7, with a weak D call TRBD2 (5 bases). Germline CDR1 is SGHTA and CDR2 is FQGNSA. V lost 5 bases and J 0 bases, leaving 17 bases between the germline ends. The CDR3 extends over 16 amino acids. The CDR3 DNA is TGTGCCAGCAGCCCAACCCCCAGGACTTACTCCTACGAGCAGTACTTC. This encodes CASSPTPRTYSYEQYF.

In DNA, the CDR3 is TGCGCCAGCAGCTTGTATCCTCCGGACAGGGGGCAATTTGCCTACAATGAGCAGTTCTTC. Its protein is CASSLYPPDRGQFAYNEQFF. The chain links TRBV5-1 to TRBJ2-1, with 11 positions matching TRBD1. The CDR3 runs to 20 residues. From germline, CDR1 is SGHRS and CDR2 YFSETQ. J lost 2 bases, V lost 1 base, and 14 bases had no gene match. The full variable domain, in which reference TRBV5-1 and TRBJ2-1 provide the parts outside the CDR3, is KAGVTQTPRYLIKTRGQQVTLSCSPISGHRSVSWYQQTPGQGLQFLFEYFSETQRNKGNFPGRFSGRQFSNSRSEMNVSTLELGDSALYLCASSLYPPDRGQFAYNEQFFGPGTRLTVL.

This clone was seen only once. The V and J genes are TRBV30 and TRBJ1-1; no firm D call. This CDR3 comprises 14 residues. The V gene lost 0 bases and the J gene lost 1 base, with 9 bases spanning the gap. CDR1 is GTSNPN and CDR2 is SVGIG in the germline V gene (reference sequence). CDR3 region: CAWSVGRGNTEAFF. The CDR3 DNA is TGTGCCTGGAGTGTCGGCCGGGGGAACACTGAAGCTTTCTTT.

The CDR3 region has the DNA TGCGCCAGCAGCCAAGGGACAGGACCGCTTGAAGTCTACACCTTC. The encoded protein is CASSQGTGPLEVYTF. The chain employs TRBV4-1 and TRBJ1-2, with TRBD1 identical over 7 bases. The V gene end was trimmed by 1 base and the J gene end by 10 bases; junction bases not matched to a gene: 12. The CDR3 consists of 15 residues. Germline CDR1 reads MGHRA; CDR2 reads YSYEKL.

This chain connects TRBV28 to TRBJ2-7; D is undetermined. In germline, CDR1 is MDHEN, CDR2 SYDVKM. CDR3 length: 12 residues. Trimming removed 6 bases from V and 1 base from J, with 7 bases in between. This chain's CDR3 is CASSPGSYEQYF. As DNA, the CDR3 is TGTGCCAGCAGCCCAGGATCCTACGAGCAGTACTTC.

In its sample, this clone was seen a few times. The chain carries TRBV6-5 and TRBJ2-7, with TRBD2 identical over 8 bases. CDR1 and CDR2 (germline): MNHEY, SVGAGI. The CDR3 runs 14 residues. V lost 5 bases and J lost 6; bases outside the gene matches: 9. The CDR3 sequence: CASSNQREPTEQYF. CDR3 bases: TGTGCCAGCAGTAACCAGCGGGAGCCGACCGAGCAGTACTTC.

This chain connects TRBV29-1 to TRBJ2-7; 9 bases fit TRBD2. The CDR3 spans 16 residues. The V gene's germline CDR1 is SQVTM and CDR2 ANQGSEA. Trimming took 6 bases from V and 0 from J; bases not matched to a gene: 12. This CDR3 reads CSVEVLREGGSYEQYF. CDR3 nucleotides: TGCAGCGTCGAGGTCTTGCGGGAGGGCGGCTCCTACGAGCAGTACTTC.

This clone has more than one count but fewer than ten. The J gene is TRBJ1-1, the V gene TRBV29-1, with unresolved D. CDR3 length: 12 residues. Looked up from germline, CDR1 is SQVTM and CDR2 is ANQGSEA. Trimming shortened V by 5 bases and J by 1 base, and 8 bases separated the two germline ends. The CDR3 sequence is CSVRAENTEAFF. DNA of the CDR3: TGCAGCGTTCGTGCAGAGAACACTGAAGCTTTCTTT.

V gene TRBV7-2 combines with J gene TRBJ2-5; D may be TRBD2 (6 bases). Trimming removed 5 bases at V and 1 base at J, with 14 bases between. The CDR3 totals 15 residues. From germline, CDR1 is SGHTA and CDR2 FQGNSA. CDR3 nucleotide sequence: TGTGCCAGCAGCGCCGAGGGGAGGACCCAAGAGACCCAGTACTTC. Its protein product is CASSAEGRTQETQYF.

This CDR3 is CASRLRAEGEQFF. The CDR3, as DNA: TGCGCCAGCAGGTTGAGGGCGGAGGGTGAGCAGTTCTTC. The chain employs TRBV5-1 and TRBJ2-1, with D tentatively TRBD2 (6 bases). Germline V gene lookup returns CDR1 SGHRS and CDR2 YFSETQ. V was trimmed by 5 bases and J by 9 bases, leaving 15 bases between them. This CDR3 has 13 amino acids. The whole variable domain, filled in from reference TRBV5-1 and TRBJ2-1, reads KAGVTQTPRYLIKTRGQQVTLSCSPISGHRSVSWYQQTPGQGLQFLFEYFSETQRNKGNFPGRFSGRQFSNSRSEMNVSTLELGDSALYLCASRLRAEGEQFFGPGTRLTVL.

This clone has just a few counts. The chain joins TRBV2 to TRBJ1-2, with 9 bases fitting TRBD1. CDR1 and CDR2 from the germline V gene are SNHLY and FYNNEI. The CDR3 is made up of 16 amino acids. V shed 5 bases and J 8 bases; nucleotides not matched to a gene: 15. CDR3 residues: CASSTSLRDRAEGYTF. The DNA for the CDR3 is TGTGCCAGCAGTACATCCCTACGGGACAGGGCGGAGGGCTACACCTTC.

This clone showed up just once. V and J are TRBV4-1 and TRBJ1-5; D call uncertain. Germline assignment: CDR1 MGHRA and CDR2 YSYEKL. Trimming pared 0 bases from V and 7 bases from J, leaving 10 bases between. The CDR3 runs to 14 residues. In nucleotides, the CDR3 is TGCGCCAGCAGCCAAGACTGGGCCGGACAGCCCCAGCATTTT. Protein: CASSQDWAGQPQHF.

The chain carries TRBV19 and TRBJ1-1; 7 bases are a match to TRBD1. Looked up from germline, CDR1 is LNHDA and CDR2 is SQIVND (reference sequence). Unmatched junction bases numbered 6, after V lost 6 bases and J lost 2 bases. The CDR3 sequence is 14 residues long. The CDR3 reads CASRASGGNTEAFF. CDR3 nucleotide sequence: TGTGCCAGTAGGGCCTCAGGGGGAAACACTGAAGCTTTCTTT.

The gene calls are TRBV2 and TRBJ2-1; 7 nucleotides agree with TRBD2. The CDR3 is 16 residues long. CDR1 and CDR2 (germline): SNHLY, FYNNEI. V lost 1 base and J lost 5; bases outside the gene matches: 8. The CDR3 loop is CASSEGAGVVDNEQFF. CDR3 coding DNA: TGTGCCAGCAGTGAAGGGGCGGGAGTAGTGGACAATGAGCAGTTCTTC.

The chain combines TRBV6-5 with TRBJ2-1; 7 nucleotides line up with TRBD1. This CDR3 is 14 amino acids long. From germline, CDR1 is MNHEY and CDR2 SVGAGI. With 2 bases clipped from V and 6 bases from J, the junction kept 4 bases outside the gene matches. The DNA for the CDR3 is TGTGCCAGCAGTTACCTAGGGGGCCCCAATGAGCAGTTCTTC. Translation gives CASSYLGGPNEQFF.

The gene calls are TRBV27 and TRBJ2-6; D may be TRBD2 (5 bases). V was clipped by 0 bases and J by 4 bases, with 10 bases between them. Germline loops: CDR1 MNHEY, CDR2 SMNVEV (reference sequence). This CDR3 spans 16 amino acids. CDR3: CASSLSPGVGANVLTF. CDR3 coding DNA: TGTGCCAGCAGTTTATCTCCCGGGGTAGGGGCCAACGTCCTGACTTTC.

This CDR3 is CKGLADTQYF. The DNA for the CDR3 is TGTAAGGGGCTCGCAGATACGCAGTATTTT. The chain combines TRBV11-2 with TRBJ2-3; TRBD1 is a possible D gene (5 bases). CDR1 is SGHAT, CDR2 FQNNGV, per germline. This CDR3 has 10 residues.

The chain combines TRBV28 with TRBJ1-1; maybe TRBD1 (5 bases). The CDR3 covers 12 residues. Deletions cut 4 bases from V and 3 bases from J, with 6 bases between. Germline lookup yields CDR1 MDHEN and CDR2 SYDVKM. This CDR3 reads CASSWGDTEAFF. Here the CDR3 DNA reads TGTGCCAGCAGTTGGGGGGACACTGAAGCTTTCTTT.

This clone was observed a few times. This rearrangement joins TRBV27 to TRBJ1-1; no clear D gene. This CDR3 is built from 13 residues. V was pared by 4 bases and J by 3 bases, with 9 bases between. Germline CDR1 MNHEY, CDR2 SMNVEV (reference sequence). The CDR3 loop reads CASSSREDTEAFF. CDR3 DNA sequence: TGTGCCAGCAGTTCAAGAGAGGACACTGAAGCTTTCTTT.

This chain connects TRBV12-5 to TRBJ1-2; possibly TRBD1 for D (5 bases). V lost 3 bases to trimming and J lost 4 bases, with 18 bases between them. The CDR3 has 16 residues. Germline lookup yields CDR1 LGHNT and CDR2 FRNRAP. The DNA for the CDR3 is TGTGCTAGTGGTTTTTCGGGGGAGACACTTATCTATGGCTACACCTTC. It specifies CASGFSGETLIYGYTF.

The V gene is TRBV12-2, the J gene TRBJ2-1; TRBD2, the table's D call, lacks a check against the DNA. TRBV12-2 is described as a pseudogene. This CDR3 has 16 residues. The DNA of the CDR3 is TGTGCAAGTCGCTTAAGCGGGAGGGCGGGATACAATGAGCAGTTCTTC. Translation: CASRLSGRAGYNEQFF.

This chain links TRBV29-1 with TRBJ2-7, with 7 bases aligning to TRBD1. V dropped 7 bases and J dropped 5; count of bases not matched to a gene: 8. The germline V gene has CDR1 SQVTM and CDR2 ANQGSEA. There are 12 residues in the CDR3. This chain's CDR3 is CSARGSDHEQYF. The CDR3 nucleotides are TGCAGCGCCAGGGGGTCGGACCACGAGCAGTACTTC.

Only one count was recorded for this clone. The CDR3 DNA reads TGTGCCAGCAGCTCCCGGGTCCTTCGGAACACCGGGGAGCTGTTTTTT. Translating it yields CASSSRVLRNTGELFF. The chain joins TRBV7-2 to TRBJ2-2; the D is unclear. The CDR3 has 16 residues. Germline V gene data show CDR1 as SGHTA and CDR2 as FQGNSA. The germline V and J ends were trimmed by 4 bases and 1 base, with 13 bases remaining between them. The full variable domain, with the rest looked up from reference TRBV7-2 and TRBJ2-2, is GAGVSQSPSNKVTEKGKDVELRCDPISGHTALYWYRQSLGQGLEFLIYFQGNSAPDKSGLPSDRFSAERTGGSVSTLTIQRTQQEDSAVYLCASSSRVLRNTGELFFGEGSRLTVL.

The rearrangement joins TRBV28 to TRBJ1-2, with 8 bases matching TRBD1. V was clipped by 5 bases and J by 1 base; unmatched bases: 6. From germline, CDR1 is MDHEN and CDR2 SYDVKM. There are 15 residues in the CDR3. CDR3 DNA: TGTGCCAGCAGTACAGGGGGAGAACTTAACTATGGCTACACCTTC. It translates to CASSTGGELNYGYTF.

The chain employs TRBV5-4 and TRBJ2-7; 9 nucleotides line up with TRBD1. The V gene's germline CDR1 is SGHNT and CDR2 YYREEE (reference sequence). The CDR3 extends over 15 amino acids. The ends lost 0 bases at V and 2 bases at J; junction bases unmatched: 3. This chain's CDR3 is CASSLAGTGTYEQYF. The DNA for the CDR3 is TGTGCCAGCAGCTTGGCCGGGACAGGGACCTACGAGCAGTACTTC. The full variable domain, rest sourced from reference TRBV5-4 and TRBJ2-7, is ETGVTQSPTHLIKTRGQQVTLRCSSQSGHNTVSWYQQALGQGPQFIFQYYREEENGRGNFPPRFSGLQFPNYSSELNVNALELDDSALYLCASSLAGTGTYEQYFGPGTRLTVT.

This clone was counted a single time. The CDR3 coding sequence is TGTGCCAGCAGCCAGGGGACAGGGGGCCGGAACACCATATATTTT. Amino acids: CASSQGTGGRNTIYF. The chain employs TRBV7-2 and TRBJ1-3; 12 bases line up with TRBD1. In germline, CDR1 is SGHTA, CDR2 FQGNSA. V lost 5 bases, J lost 7 bases, and 6 bases stayed unmatched. This CDR3 comprises 15 residues.

The chain employs TRBV15 and TRBJ1-6, with D perhaps matching TRBD1 (6 bases). With 0 bases removed from V and 13 bases from J, the gap between germline ends came to 10 bases. Germline V lookup: CDR1 LNHNV, CDR2 YYDKDF (reference sequence). This CDR3 region has 13 residues. CDR3 protein: CATSRDRGAPLHF. The DNA for the CDR3 is TGTGCCACCAGCAGAGATCGGGGGGCGCCCCTCCACTTT.

The rearrangement uses TRBV7-9 and TRBJ2-7; weak D call: TRBD1 (6 bases). CDR3 size: 15 residues. Trimming took 1 base from V and 1 from J, leaving 11 bases between them. Germline CDR1 and CDR2: SEHNR and FQNEAQ (reference sequence). The CDR3 reads CASSLVTGPSYEQYF. The CDR3 nucleotides are TGTGCCAGCAGCTTAGTCACAGGGCCATCCTACGAGCAGTACTTC.

CDR3 sequence reads: CASSPRGTHSPLHF. The CDR3 DNA follows: TGTGCCAGCAGCCCCAGGGGAACACATTCACCCCTCCACTTT. This chain joins TRBV7-6 and TRBJ1-6, with D maybe TRBD1 (6 bases). V was trimmed by 5 bases and J by 8 bases, leaving 13 bases between them. CDR1 is SGHVS, CDR2 FNYEAQ, per germline. CDR3 length: 14 residues.